This T cell receptor (beta chain) was sequenced for a study of T cell responses to AZD1222 COVID-19 vaccine (dated by TCRdb to the early 2020s). The study in broad terms: A total of 230 to 250 trial participants underwent TCR sequencing, of whom roughly 210 had received two doses of AZD1222 and some 25 had received two doses of the MenACWY control vaccine. Trial participants were enrolled by age into 18-55, 56-69 and 70-plus year subgroups, with 148, 28 and 57 TCR-sequenced participants respectively.

The CDR3 regions of human TCRbeta chains were subjected to immunosequencing. As for how the authors treated the data: TCRs in the repertoires were matched against a reference library of SARS-CoV-2-specific TCRs that had been generated with the MIRA antigen-specificity platform. Breadth meant the fraction of unique TCRs that were SARS-CoV-2-associated, whereas depth meant the fraction of total T cells that were SARS-CoV-2-associated. Using the MIRA data, each spike-specific TCR was assigned both to the spike region to which the TCR was reactive and to a CD4 or CD8 class. Log10-transformed breadth and depth values were compared by one-way ANOVA with Sidak's multiple comparisons tests. TCRdb provides this immuneACCESS table in a form limited to in-frame rearrangements. Some clones are lacking; in checked studies, under half of them reflect an unresolved V gene, and why the rest are absent is not known. V, J and clone size are those of that table, while D and trimming were read from the DNA. The sample contains around 150,000 clones, 91% of them found a single time. The leading ten clones occupy about 7.5% of the sample.

On the study overall, not on this receptor specifically: The 56-69-year group was small, and its depth increase did not reach significance, likely because of low power. After two AZD1222 doses, spike-specific TCR breadth and depth were significantly higher than at day 0 and than in MenACWY recipients. Conclusions about previously exposed vaccinees are limited because only a handful of AZD1222 recipients were SARS-CoV-2 seropositive at baseline. Most participants were white British and females outnumbered males, and the authors suggested that clonal diversity may have been underestimated. Reportedly, almost half of the unique spike-specific TCRs recognized epitopes lying outside the regions that are mutated in the B.1.351 and B.1.1.7 variants. Because no samples from the day 14 peak response were available, repertoires could be characterized only after the peak T cell response. The vaccine-associated CD4 TCRs covered the entire spike protein, and the dominant responses fell in regions 160-218 and 743-854.

Of note for this clone: No cognate antigen has been identified for it. Base-call qualities are not available, and no considerably larger clone is one nucleotide away.

The sample's time point label is to be understood as: about 28 days (+/-7) after the second vaccine dose. Reading the label with the study, this specimen's treatment or condition is: meningococcal conjugate vaccine given as trial control. Vaccinee samples came from UK trials COV001 and COV002, including a single-blind randomized controlled phase 2/3 trial of AZD1222 (ChAdOx1 nCoV-19) in healthy adults. For TCRbeta chain sequencing, PBMC samples from trial participants were taken at day 0 and at day 28 after the second dose. This material consisted of peripheral blood, taken 28 days after the second dose of the MenACWY control vaccine. This receptor was identified in an adult who received the MenACWY meningococcal vaccine as a control.

The CDR3 protein: CASSLAGGGAYNEQFF. The DNA reads as follows: TGTGCCAGCAGCTTAGCGGGAGGGGGCGCTTACAATGAGCAGTTCTTC. Recombination connected TRBV7-2 to TRBJ2-1; the D assignment is uncertain and may be TRBD1 or TRBD2, with 7 bases supporting each. Between the V and J ends, shortened by 0 bases and 4 bases respectively, the junction contains 13 bases. Counted from cysteine to phenylalanine, this CDR3 has 16 amino acids. The sequence is cut down to CDR3 DNA, 48 bases in frame from base 1. CDR1 and CDR2, looked up from the germline V gene, are SGHTA and FQGNSA.